This TCR beta chain was recorded in a study of blood T cell repertoires in COVID-19. Study context: Whether acute or convalescent, the COVID-19 samples came from the United States, Italy and Spain.

The CDR3 runs to 17 residues. V lost 0 bases to trimming and J lost 1 base, with 19 bases between them. Germline CDR1 is GTSNPN and CDR2 is SVGIG (reference sequence). In the source study's methods: Estimated nucleated cell counts came from reference gene primer amplification. Sequencing was performed with immunoSEQ multiplex PCR; in TCRdb, only in-frame clones are kept and a portion is missing. Clonal size and the V and J genes are those of that table, whereas D and trimming came from the DNA. There are fewer than 350,000 clones in the sample; almost 85% occur only once, and approximately 7.9% lies in the top ten.

This chain connects TRBV30 to TRBJ2-7, with D tentatively TRBD2 (6 bases). Sequenced input: peripheral blood. The receptor was isolated from a human donor in a cohort sampled during active COVID-19. The CDR3 is CAWSVGSEGIGSYEQYF. The CDR3 DNA is TGTGCCTGGAGTGTAGGCTCGGAGGGGATTGGATCCTACGAGCAGTACTTC.